The 13 T cell receptor beta chains given below trace back to one sample, sequenced in a study of Graves' ophthalmopathy and Graves' hyperthyroidism. The authors amplified TCR beta CDR3 regions from RNA transcripts. The first round was an RT-PCR with HTBI primers, and the second round was a multiplex PCR. TCRdb reanalysed the multiplex PCR reads using MiXCR and keeps one entry per CDR3 protein. The table has hundreds of thousands of distinct CDR3 sequences, under 25% seen once. Sequences were obtained from peripheral blood. These receptors came from a woman aged 18-29 years with stable Graves' hyperthyroidism.

This clonotype appeared many times. This chain connects TRBV20-1 to TRBJ2-7, with unresolved D. Germline loops: CDR1 DFQATT, CDR2 SNEGSKA (reference sequence). Deletions cut 6 bases from V and 3 bases from J, with 6 bases between. This CDR3 comprises 10 residues. This chain's CDR3 is CSALRYEQYF. The DNA of the CDR3 is TGCAGTGCACTCCGCTACGAGCAGTACTTC.

The chain joins TRBV12-3 or TRBV12-4 to TRBJ2-7; the match to TRBD2 covers 8 bases. CDR3 size: 15 residues. Trimming cost V 4 bases and J 4 bases; bases outside gene matches: 9. The CDR3 reads CASSSSGSLKYEQYF. CDR3 nucleotide sequence: TGTGCCAGCAGTTCCAGCGGGAGCTTAAAATACGAGCAGTACTTC.

The sample holds many counts of this clonotype. The chain has TRBV3-1 and TRBJ1-2; D gene uncertain. Germline V gene sequence: CDR1 LGHDT, CDR2 YNNKEL (reference sequence). The CDR3 loop spans 14 amino acids. V lost 3 bases to trimming and J lost 2 bases, with 10 bases between them. This CDR3 is CASSHSGRNYGYTF. The CDR3 nucleotides are TGTGCCAGCAGCCACAGTGGCAGGAACTATGGCTACACCTTC.

CDR3 sequence reads: CASSFPRQLTNQPQHF. CDR3 bases: TGTGCCAGCAGTTTCCCGAGACAGCTTACCAATCAGCCCCAGCATTTT. V usage is TRBV28 and J usage is TRBJ1-5; possible D gene TRBD1, 5 bases. The CDR3 has 16 residues. Trimming took off 3 bases at V and 3 bases at J, with 15 bases between the two ends. The germline V gene has CDR1 MDHEN and CDR2 SYDVKM.

Ten or more counts support this clonotype. The chain uses TRBV29-1 and TRBJ2-5, with TRBD2 matching 9 bases. Germline assignment: CDR1 SQVTM and CDR2 ANQGSEA. J lost 5 bases, V lost 2 bases, and 3 bases had no gene match. CDR3 length: 13 residues. DNA for the CDR3: TGCAGCGTTGAACCCAGCGGGGGGGAGACCCAGTACTTC. Its protein is CSVEPSGGETQYF.

This clonotype came up many times. The chain carries TRBV20-1 and TRBJ1-5; D possibly corresponds to TRBD1 (5 bases). This CDR3 is 12 amino acids long. The ends were cut back, 6 bases at V and 3 bases at J, with 9 bases in the middle. The germline gives CDR1 DFQATT, CDR2 SNEGSKA (reference sequence). CDR3 bases: TGCAGTGCCCCGGGACTCAATCAGCCCCAGCATTTT. It translates to CSAPGLNQPQHF.

This clonotype has a count of ten or more. The rearrangement joins TRBV15 to TRBJ2-7; possible D gene TRBD2, 6 bases. The CDR3 is made up of 16 amino acids. Germline CDR1 and CDR2: LNHNV and YYDKDF (reference sequence). Trimming took off 0 bases at V and 7 bases at J, with 19 bases between the two ends. The CDR3 DNA sequence: TGTGCCACCAGCAGAGATGGTTCGACTCCGGGGGAAGAGCAGTACTTC. Its protein is CATSRDGSTPGEEQYF.

This clonotype has ten or more counts. This chain links TRBV19 with TRBJ1-5, with D perhaps matching TRBD1 (5 bases). Between the trimmed V and J ends, which lost 1 base and 5 bases, there was a span of 9 bases. The CDR3 length is 14 residues. Germline CDR1 and CDR2: LNHDA and SQIVND (reference sequence). CDR3 protein: CASSIAQGDQPQHF. The CDR3 region has the DNA TGTGCCAGTAGTATAGCCCAGGGAGATCAGCCCCAGCATTTT. Variable domain in full (rest from reference TRBV19 and TRBJ1-5): DGGITQSPKYLFRKEGQNVTLSCEQNLNHDAMYWYRQDPGQGLRLIYYSQIVNDFQKGDIAEGYSVSREKKESFPLTVTSAQKNPTAFYLCASSIAQGDQPQHFGDGTRLSIL.

At least ten counts were recorded for this clonotype. V gene TRBV7-9 combines with J gene TRBJ2-7, with 7 bases fitting TRBD2. Trimming cost V 6 bases and J 4 bases; bases outside gene matches: 3. The CDR3 sequence is 12 residues long. CDR1 SEHNR and CDR2 FQNEAQ come from the germline V gene (reference sequence). The CDR3 sequence: CASRGEGYEQYF. CDR3 coding DNA: TGTGCCAGCAGGGGGGAGGGATACGAGCAGTACTTC.

This chain joins TRBV20-1 and TRBJ2-2; 8 nucleotides align to TRBD2. This CDR3 region has 18 residues. V dropped 0 bases and J dropped 0; count of bases not matched to a gene: 9. Germline V lookup: CDR1 DFQATT, CDR2 SNEGSKA (reference sequence). As DNA, the CDR3 is TGCAGTGCTAGAGATCGAAGCGGGGGTTTCGCGAACACCGGGGAGCTGTTTTTT. Protein product: CSARDRSGGFANTGELFF.

This clonotype was seen ten or more times. This chain joins TRBV28 and TRBJ1-5; D remains ambiguous. The length of the CDR3 is 14 residues. CDR1 and CDR2 from the germline V gene are MDHEN and SYDVKM. Trimming took 2 bases from V and 1 from J, leaving 6 bases between them. CDR3 sequence reads: CASSLRFSNQPQHF. DNA for the CDR3: TGTGCCAGCAGTTTAAGGTTCAGCAATCAGCCCCAGCATTTT.

The V gene is TRBV6-2 or TRBV6-3, the J gene TRBJ2-7, with D possibly matching TRBD2 (6 bases). Germline V lookup: CDR1 MNHEY, CDR2 SVGEGT. With 5 bases removed from V and 8 bases from J, the gap between germline ends came to 22 bases. The length of the CDR3 is 15 residues. Here the CDR3 reads CASSRAGSLFGKQYF. In DNA form, the CDR3 reads TGTGCCAGCAGTCGCGCGGGAAGCCTCTTCGGGAAGCAGTACTTC.

The chain joins TRBV12-5 to TRBJ1-2, with 10 bases lining up with TRBD1. The trim removed 6 bases at V and 8 bases at J, leaving 6 bases unmatched. The CDR3 spans 13 residues. Germline lookup yields CDR1 LGHNT and CDR2 FRNRAP. The DNA of the CDR3 is TGTGCTAGTGGAACCGGGACAGGGGACGGCTACACCTTC. Translation gives CASGTGTGDGYTF.